The 13 T cell receptor beta chains below were found in one sample sequenced in a study of long-term antiretroviral therapy in people with HIV. The assay used was immunoSEQ (version v3.0), run at survey level. This table comes from immunoSEQ multiplex PCR, and its TCRdb copy is limited to in-frame clones, with some not included. The sample holds fewer than 45,000 clones; 90% to 95% are singletons and the top ten take less than 3.5%. Specimen: unsorted PBMCs, collected 3.7 years after starting antiretroviral therapy. Receptors originate from a woman in her forties or fifties with HIV.

The chain joins TRBV30 to TRBJ1-1, with D possibly being TRBD1 (5 bases). The CDR3 covers 13 residues. Germline V gene data show CDR1 as GTSNPN and CDR2 as SVGIG (reference sequence). The germline V and J ends were trimmed by 1 base and 1 base, with 7 bases remaining between them. The CDR3, as DNA: TGTGCCTGGAGTGAGGGGACGAACACTGAAGCTTTCTTT. Protein product: CAWSEGTNTEAFF. Full variable domain (outside the CDR3, taken from reference TRBV30 and TRBJ1-1): SQTIHQWPATLVQPVGSPLSLECTVEGTSNPNLYWYRQAAGRGLQLLFYSVGIGQISSEVPQNLSASRPQDRQFILSSKKLLLSDSGFYLCAWSEGTNTEAFFGQGTRLTVV.

The gene calls are TRBV6-6 and TRBJ1-5, with D hard to call. The CDR3 is 12 residues long. In germline, CDR1 is MNHNY, CDR2 SVGAGI (reference sequence). Between the trimmed V and J ends, which lost 6 bases and 6 bases, there was a span of 9 bases. The CDR3 sequence: CASRGNSQPQHF. In DNA, the CDR3 is TGTGCCAGCAGGGGGAACAGTCAGCCCCAGCATTTT.

The chain links TRBV11-2 to TRBJ2-7; 9 bases line up with TRBD1. Losses at the gene ends were 7 bases for V and 0 bases for J; bases not matched to a gene: 10. CDR3 length equals 16 residues. The germline gives CDR1 SGHAT, CDR2 FQNNGV. The CDR3 DNA follows: TGTGCCAGCAACCAATACAGGGGGCCCGCCTCCTACGAGCAGTACTTC. This gives the protein CASNQYRGPASYEQYF.

In DNA form, the CDR3 reads TGTGCCAGCAAACCGGGACAGGGCTCGGATACGCAGTATTTT. Amino acids: CASKPGQGSDTQYF. The chain couples TRBV6-4 to TRBJ2-3; 9 bases are a match to TRBD1. From germline, CDR1 is MRHNA and CDR2 SNTAGT. Trimming cost V 7 bases and J 6 bases; bases outside gene matches: 8. The CDR3 is made up of 14 amino acids.

This chain links TRBV9 with TRBJ2-2; possibly TRBD2 for D (6 bases). Trimming shortened V by 0 bases and J by 6 bases, and 12 bases separated the two germline ends. The CDR3 length is 15 residues. Germline CDR1 is SGDLS and CDR2 is YYNGEE. CDR3 sequence: CASSVDLTSSGELFF. The CDR3 DNA reads as TGTGCCAGCAGCGTAGATTTAACTAGCTCCGGGGAGCTGTTTTTT.

The rearrangement uses TRBV4-1 and TRBJ2-1; possibly TRBD1 for D (6 bases). The V gene lost 4 bases and the J gene lost 0 bases, with 13 bases spanning the gap. Germline CDR1 and CDR2: MGHRA and YSYEKL. The CDR3 runs to 16 residues. The DNA of the CDR3 is TGCGCCAGCAGCCCAAGGACAGCGAGCTCCTACAATGAGCAGTTCTTC. Translated: CASSPRTASSYNEQFF.

This chain links TRBV6-1 with TRBJ1-2; D gene unclear. Deletions cut 1 base from V and 0 bases from J, with 6 bases between. Germline assignment: CDR1 MNHNS and CDR2 SASEGT. This CDR3 has 14 amino acids. The CDR3: CASSEGSSNYGYTF. As DNA, the CDR3 is TGTGCCAGCAGTGAAGGCAGCTCTAACTATGGCTACACCTTC.

CDR3 nucleotides: TGTGCCAGCAGGCTCACCGGGGACTACGAGCAGTACTTC. Protein product: CASRLTGDYEQYF. V usage is TRBV6-6 and J usage is TRBJ2-7; D is possibly TRBD2 (5 bases). Germline V gene lookup returns CDR1 MNHNY and CDR2 SVGAGI (reference sequence). V shed 6 bases and J shed 3 bases, with 12 bases lying between them. CDR3 length: 13 residues.

The chain recombines TRBV6-1 with TRBJ2-5, with D perhaps TRBD2 (5 bases). This CDR3 has 16 residues. CDR1 is MNHNS and CDR2 is SASEGT in the germline V gene. The V and J ends lost 0 bases and 2 bases respectively, with 13 bases between them. DNA of the CDR3: TGTGCCAGCAGTGAAGCCGGCTGGAGGAAACAAGAGACCCAGTACTTC. This encodes CASSEAGWRKQETQYF.

This rearrangement joins TRBV2 to TRBJ2-2; 7 bases are shared with TRBD2. Germline-derived CDR1 and CDR2 are SNHLY and FYNNEI. The CDR3 sequence is 14 residues long. With V trimmed by 8 bases and J by 1 base, 4 bases remained unmatched. CDR3 residues: CASRAGVNTGELFF. The CDR3, as DNA: TGTGCCAGCCGTGCGGGGGTGAACACCGGGGAGCTGTTTTTT.

The V gene is TRBV11-3, the J gene TRBJ2-2; 9 bases line up with TRBD1. CDR1 is SGHNT, CDR2 YENEEA, per germline. Trimming cost V 3 bases and J 8 bases; bases outside gene matches: 7. This CDR3 region has 15 residues. The CDR3 sequence is CASSFSGQGGGELFF. Here the CDR3 DNA reads TGTGCCAGCAGCTTCTCGGGACAGGGAGGTGGGGAGCTGTTTTTT.

V usage is TRBV29-1 and J usage is TRBJ1-2, with no clear D. Germline V gene data show CDR1 as SQVTM and CDR2 as ANQGSEA. The CDR3 loop spans 11 amino acids. The ends were cut back, 1 base at V and 2 bases at J, with 2 bases in the middle. The chain's CDR3 is CSVEGNYGYTF. In DNA, the CDR3 is TGCAGCGTTGAAGGCAACTATGGCTACACCTTC.

This rearrangement joins TRBV30 to TRBJ2-7; D remains ambiguous. Trimming shortened V by 0 bases and J by 7 bases, and 10 bases separated the two germline ends. The germline gives CDR1 GTSNPN, CDR2 SVGIG (reference sequence). The CDR3 is made up of 12 amino acids. The CDR3 spells CAWSVNGWEQYF. The CDR3 DNA follows: TGTGCCTGGAGTGTGAATGGGTGGGAGCAGTACTTC.